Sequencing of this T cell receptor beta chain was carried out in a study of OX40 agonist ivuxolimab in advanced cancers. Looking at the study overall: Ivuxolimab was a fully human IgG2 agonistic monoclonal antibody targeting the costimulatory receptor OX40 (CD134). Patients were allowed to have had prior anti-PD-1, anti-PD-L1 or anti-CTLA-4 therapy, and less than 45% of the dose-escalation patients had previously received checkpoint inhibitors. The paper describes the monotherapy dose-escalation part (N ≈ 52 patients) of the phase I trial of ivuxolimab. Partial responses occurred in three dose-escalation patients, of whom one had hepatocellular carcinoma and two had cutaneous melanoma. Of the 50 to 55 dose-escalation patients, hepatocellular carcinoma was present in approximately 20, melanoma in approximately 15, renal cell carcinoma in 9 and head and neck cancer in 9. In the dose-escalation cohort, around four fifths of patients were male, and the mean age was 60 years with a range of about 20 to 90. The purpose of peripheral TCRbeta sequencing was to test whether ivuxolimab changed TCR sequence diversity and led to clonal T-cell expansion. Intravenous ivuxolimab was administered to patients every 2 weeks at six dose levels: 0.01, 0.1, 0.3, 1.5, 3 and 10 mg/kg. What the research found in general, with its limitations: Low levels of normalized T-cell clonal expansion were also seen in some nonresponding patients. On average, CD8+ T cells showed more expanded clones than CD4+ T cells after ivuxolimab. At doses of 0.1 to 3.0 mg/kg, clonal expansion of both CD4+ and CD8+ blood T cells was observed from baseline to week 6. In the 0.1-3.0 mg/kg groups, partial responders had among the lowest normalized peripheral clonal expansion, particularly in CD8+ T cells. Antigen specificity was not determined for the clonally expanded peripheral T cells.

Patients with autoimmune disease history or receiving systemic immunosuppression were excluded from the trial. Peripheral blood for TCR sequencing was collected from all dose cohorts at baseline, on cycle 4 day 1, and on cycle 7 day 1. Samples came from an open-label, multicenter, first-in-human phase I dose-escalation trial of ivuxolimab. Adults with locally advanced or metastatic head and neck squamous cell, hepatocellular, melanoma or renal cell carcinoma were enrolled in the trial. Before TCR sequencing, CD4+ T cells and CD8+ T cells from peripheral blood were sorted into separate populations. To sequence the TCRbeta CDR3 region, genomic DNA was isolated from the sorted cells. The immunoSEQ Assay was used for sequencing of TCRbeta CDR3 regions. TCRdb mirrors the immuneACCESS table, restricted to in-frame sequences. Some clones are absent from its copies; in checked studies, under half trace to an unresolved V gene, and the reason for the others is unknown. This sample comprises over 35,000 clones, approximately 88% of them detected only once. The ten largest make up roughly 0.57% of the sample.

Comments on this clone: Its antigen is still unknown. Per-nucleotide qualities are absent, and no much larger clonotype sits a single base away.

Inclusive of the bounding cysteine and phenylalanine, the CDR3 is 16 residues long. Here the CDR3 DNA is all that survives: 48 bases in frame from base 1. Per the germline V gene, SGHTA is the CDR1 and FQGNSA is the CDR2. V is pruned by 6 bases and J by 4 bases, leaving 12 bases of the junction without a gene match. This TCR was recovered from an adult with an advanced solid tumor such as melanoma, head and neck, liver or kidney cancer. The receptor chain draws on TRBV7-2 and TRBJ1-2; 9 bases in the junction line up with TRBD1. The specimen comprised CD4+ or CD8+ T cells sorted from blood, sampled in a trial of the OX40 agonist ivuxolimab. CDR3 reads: CASSPDRGPAGYGYTF. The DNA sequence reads TGTGCCAGCAGTCCGGACAGGGGTCCTGCAGGCTATGGCTACACCTTC.